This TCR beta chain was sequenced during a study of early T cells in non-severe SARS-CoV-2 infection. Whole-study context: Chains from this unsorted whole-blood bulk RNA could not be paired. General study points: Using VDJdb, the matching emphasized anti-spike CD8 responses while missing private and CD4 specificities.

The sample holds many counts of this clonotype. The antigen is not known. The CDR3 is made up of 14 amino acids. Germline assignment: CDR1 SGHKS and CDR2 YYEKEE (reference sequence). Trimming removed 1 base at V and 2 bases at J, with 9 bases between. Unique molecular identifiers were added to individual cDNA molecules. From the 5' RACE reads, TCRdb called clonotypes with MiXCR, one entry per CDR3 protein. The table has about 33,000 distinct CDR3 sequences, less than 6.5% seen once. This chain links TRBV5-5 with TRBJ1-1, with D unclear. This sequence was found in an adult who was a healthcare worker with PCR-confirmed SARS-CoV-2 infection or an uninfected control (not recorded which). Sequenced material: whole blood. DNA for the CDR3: TGTGCCAGCAGCTTGTTGGGGAGAAACACTGAAGCTTTCTTT. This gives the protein CASSLLGRNTEAFF.